Listed below are T cell receptor beta chains from one sample, sequenced in a study of identical twins. TCRdb re-analysed the 5' RACE reads in MiXCR, keeping a single row per CDR3 protein. This table holds 500,000 or so distinct CDR3 sequences, roughly an eighth found once. The same specimen was also included in a second study, on yellow fever vaccine responses in identical twins.

The sequenced material came from CD4+ T cells sorted from blood. These receptors all stem from a woman aged 18-29 years in good health. CDR3s include the opening cysteine and the closing phenylalanine or tryptophan. A D gene is named only where the DNA matches it firmly. Clone size is shown for a subset of rows, as once, few, many or a class of expanded clone.

CDR3 DNA: TGTGCCAGCAGTTATGGGGGACTAGCGGGAGGCCTCTCCTACGAGCAGTACTTC
CDR3 protein: CASSYGGLAGGLSYEQYF
D gene: TRBD2
J gene: TRBJ2-7
V gene: TRBV28
clone size: many

CDR3 DNA: TGTGCCAGCACTCCACAGGTCCAAGAGACCCAGTACTTC
CDR3 protein: CASTPQVQETQYF
D gene: .
J gene: TRBJ2-5
V gene: TRBV2
clone size: few

CDR3 DNA: TGCGCCAGCAGCTTCGGAGACAGGGGGCGCGGCGGAGAGACCCAGTACTTC
CDR3 protein: CASSFGDRGRGGETQYF
D gene: TRBD1
J gene: TRBJ2-5
V gene: TRBV5-1
clone size: .

CDR3 DNA: TGTGCCAGCAGTAGGACACCAGTCGAGCAGTACTTC
CDR3 protein: CASSRTPVEQYF
D gene: .
J gene: TRBJ2-7
V gene: TRBV6-5
clone size: .

CDR3 DNA: TGTGCCAGCTCACCACCGCGGCAGGGGGCCTACGAGCAGTACTTC
CDR3 protein: CASSPPRQGAYEQYF
D gene: TRBD1
J gene: TRBJ2-7
V gene: TRBV18
clone size: .

CDR3 DNA: TGTGCCAGCAACTTTAGACTAGCGGGGACCTACGAGCAGTACTTC
CDR3 protein: CASNFRLAGTYEQYF
D gene: TRBD2
J gene: TRBJ2-7
V gene: TRBV2
clone size: .

CDR3 DNA: TGCGCCAGCAGCTTGGAGCAGCTACCTAATGAAAAACTGTTTTTT
CDR3 protein: CASSLEQLPNEKLFF
D gene: .
J gene: TRBJ1-4
V gene: TRBV5-1
clone size: .

CDR3 DNA: TGCGCCAGCAGCTGGTGGGGAGTTGATTCATGGGTTGAGGAGACCCAGTACTTC
CDR3 protein: CASSWWGVDSWVEETQYF
D gene: .
J gene: TRBJ2-5
V gene: TRBV5-1
clone size: .

CDR3 DNA: TGCAGTGCTCCCGGGACAGAAGGAGATACGCAGTATTTT
CDR3 protein: CSAPGTEGDTQYF
D gene: TRBD1
J gene: TRBJ2-3
V gene: TRBV20-1
clone size: few

CDR3 DNA: TGCGCCAGCAGCCCCTTAGCGGGGTCCCAAGAGACCCAGTACTTC
CDR3 protein: CASSPLAGSQETQYF
D gene: TRBD2
J gene: TRBJ2-5
V gene: TRBV5-1
clone size: .

CDR3 DNA: TGCAGTGCTAGAATCCCAAGCGGGAGGAGGTACAATGAGCAGTTCTTC
CDR3 protein: CSARIPSGRRYNEQFF
D gene: TRBD2
J gene: TRBJ2-1
V gene: TRBV20-1
clone size: many

CDR3 DNA: TGTGCCAGCAGCTGGGACAGGGAGAATGAGCAGTTCTTC
CDR3 protein: CASSWDRENEQFF
D gene: TRBD1
J gene: TRBJ2-1
V gene: TRBV7-2
clone size: .

CDR3 DNA: TGTGCCAGCAGCCATGAGGGCAGGGGAGAAGAGACCCAGTACTTC
CDR3 protein: CASSHEGRGEETQYF
D gene: .
J gene: TRBJ2-5
V gene: TRBV3-1
clone size: few

CDR3 DNA: TGTGCCAGCAGCCCGTGGGGCGGGACTTCTGGGGGCGAGCAGTACTTC
CDR3 protein: CASSPWGGTSGGEQYF
D gene: .
J gene: TRBJ2-7
V gene: TRBV7-8
clone size: few

CDR3 DNA: TGTGCCTGGAGTCCTACGGGGGCCCACCAAGAGACCCAGTACTTC
CDR3 protein: CAWSPTGAHQETQYF
D gene: .
J gene: TRBJ2-5
V gene: TRBV30
clone size: .

CDR3 DNA: TGTGCCAGCAGCTTAGGCTGGCGCGGGGGGGCGGGTACAGATACGCAGTATTTT
CDR3 protein: CASSLGWRGGAGTDTQYF
D gene: TRBD2
J gene: TRBJ2-3
V gene: TRBV7-8
clone size: few

CDR3 DNA: TGCAGCGTTGAAGAAGGGTGGGGAGATACGCAGTATTTT
CDR3 protein: CSVEEGWGDTQYF
D gene: .
J gene: TRBJ2-3
V gene: TRBV29-1
clone size: few

CDR3 DNA: TGTGCCAGCAGCGCGGGGACAGGGGGCGTAGAAAACATTCAGTACTTC
CDR3 protein: CASSAGTGGVENIQYF
D gene: TRBD1
J gene: TRBJ2-4
V gene: TRBV5-4
clone size: .

CDR3 DNA: TGTGCCAGCAGCTTAGGTGTAGCGGGGGGCTCCTACGAGCAGTACTTC
CDR3 protein: CASSLGVAGGSYEQYF
D gene: TRBD2
J gene: TRBJ2-7
V gene: TRBV7-2
clone size: .

CDR3 DNA: TGTGCCAGCAGCTTAGCAGATACGCAGTATTTT
CDR3 protein: CASSLADTQYF
D gene: .
J gene: TRBJ2-3
V gene: TRBV12-3/TRBV12-4
clone size: many

CDR3 DNA: TGTGCCAGCAGCTTAACACGGACTAGCACGCTCTACGAGCAGTACTTC
CDR3 protein: CASSLTRTSTLYEQYF
D gene: TRBD2
J gene: TRBJ2-7
V gene: TRBV7-9
clone size: few

CDR3 DNA: TGCAGTGCTCGAGGAACAGGGGATAATTCACCCCTCCACTTT
CDR3 protein: CSARGTGDNSPLHF
D gene: TRBD1
J gene: TRBJ1-6
V gene: TRBV20-1
clone size: few

CDR3 DNA: TGTGCCATCAGTGAGTCGAAGACTAGCGGGGGGCCGGTCGAGCAGTACTTC
CDR3 protein: CAISESKTSGGPVEQYF
D gene: TRBD2
J gene: TRBJ2-7
V gene: TRBV10-3
clone size: .

CDR3 DNA: TGCGCCAGCCAGAAGGGAGTGTGGGAGACCCAGTACTTC
CDR3 protein: CASQKGVWETQYF
D gene: .
J gene: TRBJ2-5
V gene: TRBV5-1
clone size: few

CDR3 DNA: TGTGCCAGCAGCCAAGGGGACAGGGAGCAGTTCTTC
CDR3 protein: CASSQGDREQFF
D gene: TRBD1
J gene: TRBJ2-1
V gene: TRBV4-2
clone size: few

CDR3 DNA: TGTGCCATCAGTGCTACAGGGCAGGGTGAGCAGTTCTTC
CDR3 protein: CAISATGQGEQFF
D gene: .
J gene: TRBJ2-1
V gene: TRBV10-3
clone size: few

CDR3 DNA: TGTGCCAGCTCACCCTCTGCTGGGGTTAATCAGCCCCAGCATTTT
CDR3 protein: CASSPSAGVNQPQHF
D gene: .
J gene: TRBJ1-5
V gene: TRBV18
clone size: few

CDR3 DNA: TGCGCCAGCACGGGACTAGCGGGGGCGAACACCGGGGAGCTGTTTTTT
CDR3 protein: CASTGLAGANTGELFF
D gene: TRBD2
J gene: TRBJ2-2
V gene: TRBV5-1
clone size: many

CDR3 DNA: TGTGCCAGCAGCTTCGAGAGAAACACTGAAGCTTTCTTT
CDR3 protein: CASSFERNTEAFF
D gene: .
J gene: TRBJ1-1
V gene: TRBV11-3
clone size: many

CDR3 DNA: TGTGCCAGCAGCTTGGACGGGACAGGCAGTGAAAAACTGTTTTTT
CDR3 protein: CASSLDGTGSEKLFF
D gene: TRBD1
J gene: TRBJ1-4
V gene: TRBV5-8
clone size: few

CDR3 DNA: TGCAGTGCTAGAGGGGGAGTTTCCTATGGCTACACCTTC
CDR3 protein: CSARGGVSYGYTF
D gene: .
J gene: TRBJ1-2
V gene: TRBV20-1
clone size: few

CDR3 DNA: TGTGCCAGCAGCCCTCAGAACACCGGGGAGCTGTTTTTT
CDR3 protein: CASSPQNTGELFF
D gene: .
J gene: TRBJ2-2
V gene: TRBV7-2
clone size: many

CDR3 DNA: TGTGCCAGCAGCTTAGATTCCAGGGGCGCACGGGAGCAGTACTTC
CDR3 protein: CASSLDSRGAREQYF
D gene: .
J gene: TRBJ2-7
V gene: TRBV7-2
clone size: many

CDR3 DNA: TGTGCCAGCAGTCCACCCCGGACAGGGAAGGATACGCAGTATTTT
CDR3 protein: CASSPPRTGKDTQYF
D gene: TRBD1
J gene: TRBJ2-3
V gene: TRBV12-3/TRBV12-4
clone size: many

CDR3 DNA: TGCGCCAGCAGCCCCGGACAGGGGGCGGGCAAAAACATTCAGTACTTC
CDR3 protein: CASSPGQGAGKNIQYF
D gene: TRBD1
J gene: TRBJ2-4
V gene: TRBV5-1
clone size: few

CDR3 DNA: TGTGCCAGCAGCCAAGATATCTTCGGGCGAGAGCAGTACTTC
CDR3 protein: CASSQDIFGREQYF
D gene: .
J gene: TRBJ2-7
V gene: TRBV14
clone size: .

CDR3 DNA: TGTGCCAGCAGCCAAGATGAGGGGGGGAGCACAGATACGCAGTATTTT
CDR3 protein: CASSQDEGGSTDTQYF
D gene: .
J gene: TRBJ2-3
V gene: TRBV3-1
clone size: few

CDR3 DNA: TGTGCCAGCACCCGATTAGCGGGGGGAACCAAAAACATTCAGTACTTC
CDR3 protein: CASTRLAGGTKNIQYF
D gene: TRBD2
J gene: TRBJ2-4
V gene: TRBV12-3/TRBV12-4
clone size: .

CDR3 DNA: TGCAGCGTTGAACCCGAAAGCTCCTACAATGAGCAGTTCTTC
CDR3 protein: CSVEPESSYNEQFF
D gene: .
J gene: TRBJ2-1
V gene: TRBV29-1
clone size: .

CDR3 DNA: TGTGCCATCAGTGCAATACGGGCTACAGGGGACAATGAGCAGTTCTTC
CDR3 protein: CAISAIRATGDNEQFF
D gene: TRBD1
J gene: TRBJ2-1
V gene: TRBV10-3
clone size: .

CDR3 DNA: TGTGCCAGCAGTCTACGACTACTAGCGGGAGTTATCGGGGAGCTGTTTTTT
CDR3 protein: CASSLRLLAGVIGELFF
D gene: TRBD2
J gene: TRBJ2-2
V gene: TRBV28
clone size: .

CDR3 DNA: TGTGCCAGCAGTGACGGCCCCGGGACCCCACGGTCCGGATTT
CDR3 protein: CASSDGPGTPRSGF
D gene: .
J gene: TRBJ2-3
V gene: TRBV6-2/TRBV6-3
clone size: many

CDR3 DNA: TGTGCCAGCAGCCACTCTCCTCTAGCGGGGTGGTACAATGAGCAGTTCTTC
CDR3 protein: CASSHSPLAGWYNEQFF
D gene: TRBD2
J gene: TRBJ2-1
V gene: TRBV11-2
clone size: .

CDR3 DNA: TGTGCCAGCAGTTACCCCGGGGCGCCCTACGAGCAGTACTTC
CDR3 protein: CASSYPGAPYEQYF
D gene: .
J gene: TRBJ2-7
V gene: TRBV6-2/TRBV6-3
clone size: few

CDR3 DNA: TGTGCCAGCTCACCACCGGTCGCATCCCTCAGGGGCTACACCTTC
CDR3 protein: CASSPPVASLRGYTF
D gene: .
J gene: TRBJ1-2
V gene: TRBV18
clone size: .

CDR3 DNA: TGTGCCAGCAGCCAACGAGAGGACTATGGCTACACCTTC
CDR3 protein: CASSQREDYGYTF
D gene: .
J gene: TRBJ1-2
V gene: TRBV3-1
clone size: .